Each of the 6 T cell receptor beta chains below was sequenced from the same sample in a study of Ad26.COV2.S vaccination and SARS-CoV-2 variants. Treatment of the sample: around 19 received Ad26.COV2.S at low or high dose, single or two shots; roughly five received placebo; per-sample allocation not given. Samples were taken on day 63 after the first vaccine or placebo injection. Only in-frame clones appear in the TCRdb table, and some are missing; sequencing was by immunoSEQ multiplex PCR. The sample lists 300,000 to 400,000 clones; roughly 84% were seen once. The sample in question was peripheral blood, obtained in a trial of Ad26.COV2.S vaccine versus placebo. The receptors originated from a person between 18 and 59 years old who received the Ad26.COV2.S COVID-19 vaccine or a placebo.

V gene TRBV9 combines with J gene TRBJ2-5; D perhaps matches TRBD1 (5 bases). CDR3 length: 14 residues. V gave up 0 bases and J gave up 0 bases, with 6 bases separating them. Germline CDR1 reads SGDLS; CDR2 reads YYNGEE. CDR3 sequence: CASSVGQNQETQYF. The CDR3 DNA reads as TGTGCCAGCAGCGTAGGACAGAACCAAGAGACCCAGTACTTC.

V gene TRBV6-6 combines with J gene TRBJ2-3, with 9 positions matching TRBD1. Germline V lookup: CDR1 MNHNY, CDR2 SVGAGI (reference sequence). V shed 2 bases and J 3 bases; nucleotides not matched to a gene: 3. This CDR3 comprises 15 residues. Written as DNA, the CDR3 is TGTGCCAGCAGTTACCCGGGACAGGGTACAGATACGCAGTATTTT. Amino acid sequence: CASSYPGQGTDTQYF.

CDR3: CATSSGLAGGEQFF. The CDR3 nucleotides are TGTGCCACCAGCTCAGGACTAGCGGGGGGTGAGCAGTTCTTC. The chain is built from TRBV15 and TRBJ2-1, with 14 bases lining up with TRBD2. CDR3 length: 14 residues. V dropped 5 bases and J dropped 9; count of bases not matched to a gene: 3. From germline, CDR1 is LNHNV and CDR2 YYDKDF (reference sequence).

The CDR3 DNA is TGTGCCAGCAGTTTCAGGGGGCAACAGCCCCAGCATTTT. It yields the protein CASSFRGQQPQHF. The rearrangement links TRBV2 to TRBJ1-5; 8 nucleotides align to TRBD1. Germline V gene data show CDR1 as SNHLY and CDR2 as FYNNEI. CDR3 size: 13 residues. V lost 5 bases to trimming and J lost 7 bases; unmatched junction nucleotides: 4.

This chain joins TRBV7-6 and TRBJ1-1; D remains ambiguous. V was pared by 0 bases and J by 7 bases, with 12 bases between. The germline V gene encodes CDR1 SGHVS and CDR2 FNYEAQ. This CDR3 has 14 residues. CDR3 in amino acids: CASSLAVGYGEAFF. CDR3 DNA sequence: TGTGCCAGCAGCTTAGCGGTGGGATACGGTGAAGCTTTCTTT. Based on the CDR3 plus reference TRBV7-6 and TRBJ1-1, the full variable domain is GAGVSQSPRYKVTKRGQDVALRCDPISGHVSLYWYRQALGQGPEFLTYFNYEAQQDKSGLPNDRFSAERPEGSISTLTIQRTEQRDSAMYRCASSLAVGYGEAFFGQGTRLTVV.

The chain recombines TRBV9 with TRBJ2-7; 7 bases line up with TRBD1. This CDR3 has 16 amino acids. The germline V gene has CDR1 SGDLS and CDR2 YYNGEE. V was clipped by 4 bases and J by 3 bases; unmatched bases: 13. CDR3 nucleotide sequence: TGTGCCAGCAGCCTGCGGACAGGAGTACATGACTACGAGCAGTACTTC. Translating it yields CASSLRTGVHDYEQYF.